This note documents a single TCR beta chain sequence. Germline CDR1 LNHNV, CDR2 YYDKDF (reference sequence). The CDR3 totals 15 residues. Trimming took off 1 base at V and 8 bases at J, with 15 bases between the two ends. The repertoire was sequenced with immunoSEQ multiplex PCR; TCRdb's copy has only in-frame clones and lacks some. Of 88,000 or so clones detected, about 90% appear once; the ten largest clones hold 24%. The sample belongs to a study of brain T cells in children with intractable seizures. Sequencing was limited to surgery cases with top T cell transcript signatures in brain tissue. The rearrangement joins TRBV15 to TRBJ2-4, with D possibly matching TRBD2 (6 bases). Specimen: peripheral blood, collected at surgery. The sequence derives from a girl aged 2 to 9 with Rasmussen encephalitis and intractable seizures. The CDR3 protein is CATSRGGSGGDIQYF. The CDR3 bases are TGTGCCACCAGCAGAGGGGGTAGCGGAGGGGACATTCAGTACTTC.